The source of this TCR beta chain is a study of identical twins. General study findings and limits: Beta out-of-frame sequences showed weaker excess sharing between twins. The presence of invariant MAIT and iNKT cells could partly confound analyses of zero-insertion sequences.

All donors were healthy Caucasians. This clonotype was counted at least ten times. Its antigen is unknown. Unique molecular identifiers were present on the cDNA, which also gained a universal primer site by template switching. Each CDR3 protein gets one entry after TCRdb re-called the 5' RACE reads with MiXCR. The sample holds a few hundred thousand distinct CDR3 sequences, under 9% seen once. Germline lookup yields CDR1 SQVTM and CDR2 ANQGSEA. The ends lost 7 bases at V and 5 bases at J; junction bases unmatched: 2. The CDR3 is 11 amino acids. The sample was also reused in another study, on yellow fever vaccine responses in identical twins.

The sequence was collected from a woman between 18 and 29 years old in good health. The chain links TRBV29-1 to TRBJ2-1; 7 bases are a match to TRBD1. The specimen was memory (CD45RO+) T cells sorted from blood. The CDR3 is CSGQGNNEQFF. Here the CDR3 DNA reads TGCAGCGGACAGGGAAACAATGAGCAGTTCTTC.